This entry concerns a single TCR beta chain. Its antigen remains unknown. The CDR3 extends over 17 amino acids. V gave up 2 bases and J gave up 4 bases, with 19 bases separating them. Germline CDR1 is MGHRA and CDR2 is YSYEKL. Each donor gave ten milliliters of peripheral blood. The data derive from a study of blood T cells in healthy people across ages. Study outcomes and limitations: Higher diversity, along with more naive CD4+ cells, distinguished long-lived donors from aged donors.

Sample-barcoded 5' priming and a J-beta primer mix drove a second PCR of roughly 6 to 12 cycles. One entry per CDR3 protein, called by TCRdb with MiXCR from the 5' RACE reads. Here the sample spans about 1.8 million distinct CDR3 sequences, around half being singletons. The sequence was obtained from a woman aged 40-49 years in good health. The specimen sequenced was blood. The V and J genes are TRBV4-1 and TRBJ2-3, with a tentative D call TRBD2 (8 bases). CDR3 residues: CASSQTPGQTSADTQYF. The CDR3 bases are TGCGCCAGCAGCCAAACCCCGGGACAGACTAGCGCAGATACGCAGTATTTT.